The source of this T cell receptor beta chain is a study of Ad26.COV2.S vaccination and SARS-CoV-2 variants. Study-wide background: The trial was COV1001 and the donor's arm was Ad26.COV2.S. Participants got Ad26.COV2.S intramuscularly, once or twice 56 days apart. General study results and limits: Breadth and depth estimates from TCRs may understate total T cell responses. In vaccinated individuals, spike-specific CD8+ and CD4+ T cell responses reportedly displayed substantial breadth.

The method was immunoSEQ multiplex PCR; TCRdb's version includes in-frame clones alone and lacks a portion of them. This table holds approximately 300,000 clones, 85% found once. Note on this clone: Its antigen is as yet unknown.

The germline V gene has CDR1 SGHDT and CDR2 YYEEEE. After removal of 1 base from V and 3 bases from J, the junction contained 7 bases not matched to a gene. CDR3 length: 15 amino acids. The treatment denotes: around 19 received Ad26.COV2.S at low or high dose, single or two shots; 5 received placebo; per-sample allocation not given. Sampling took place 63 days after the first vaccine or placebo injection. This chain uses TRBV5-6 with TRBJ2-7, with 7 positions matching TRBD2. The input for sequencing was peripheral blood, taken in a trial of Ad26.COV2.S vaccine versus placebo. The receptor was isolated from a person between 18 and 59 years old who received the Ad26.COV2.S COVID-19 vaccine or a placebo. CDR3 amino acids: CASSLLRLANYEQYF. In nucleotides, the CDR3 is TGTGCCAGCAGCTTGCTCCGACTAGCAAACTACGAGCAGTACTTC.